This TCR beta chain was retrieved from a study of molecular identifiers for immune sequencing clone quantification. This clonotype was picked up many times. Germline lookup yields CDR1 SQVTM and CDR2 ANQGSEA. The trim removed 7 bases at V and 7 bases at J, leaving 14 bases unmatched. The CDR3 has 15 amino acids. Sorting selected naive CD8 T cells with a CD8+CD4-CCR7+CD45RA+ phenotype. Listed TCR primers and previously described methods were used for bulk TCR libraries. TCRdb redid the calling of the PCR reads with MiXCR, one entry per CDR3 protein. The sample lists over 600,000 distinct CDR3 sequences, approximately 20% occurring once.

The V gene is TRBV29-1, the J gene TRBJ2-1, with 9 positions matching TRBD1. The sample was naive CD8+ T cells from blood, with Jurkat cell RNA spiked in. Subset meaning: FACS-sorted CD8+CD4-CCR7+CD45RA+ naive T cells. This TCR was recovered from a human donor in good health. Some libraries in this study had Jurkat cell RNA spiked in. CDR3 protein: CSAEDRGVRWNEQFF. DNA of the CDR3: TGCAGCGCCGAAGACAGGGGGGTCCGGTGGAATGAGCAGTTCTTC.